This record looks at one TCR beta chain sequence and its context. Its antigen is undetermined. TCRdb's copy holds only in-frame clones and misses some; the assay was immunoSEQ multiplex PCR. The table records around 15,000 clones, 50% to 75% of them present only once. The source of the sample is a study of CD4+ T cells in melanoma. General observations from the study: A reported correlation linked neoantigen-specific CD4+ T cells to CD8+, macrophage and B cell function.

Germline lookup yields CDR1 LGHNT and CDR2 FRNRAP. Germline trimming cut 1 base from V and 2 bases from J; bases unmatched to any gene: 4. The CDR3 totals 18 residues. The clonotype comes from a human donor with melanoma. The chain combines TRBV12-5 with TRBJ2-3; 15 bases are shared with TRBD2. Sequencing used cells from a culture (not recorded whether cultured in vitro). The CDR3 spells CASGLAGLAGGDTDTQYF. The CDR3 DNA follows: TGTGCTAGTGGTTTGGCTGGACTAGCGGGGGGGGACACAGATACGCAGTATTTT.